This record covers a single TCR beta chain. Antigen unknown. The PCR was carried out with 60 Vbeta primers and 13 Jbeta primers. This table comes from immunoSEQ multiplex PCR, and its TCRdb copy is limited to in-frame clones, with some not included. This table has approximately 170,000 clones, roughly 79% appearing once. The data derive from a study of cytomegalovirus exposure and HLA in healthy donors. On the study more broadly: Genotyping showed 81% of roughly 400 donors falling in the Caucasian-associated ancestry cluster. Whole-study findings and limits: One later analysis reportedly identified an Asian-associated ancestry cluster that showed fewer N-insertions than the roughly 700-donor mean.

The clonotype originates from a man aged 35 to 55 in good health and CMV-seronegative. Sequencing was done on a sample of PBMCs.

As DNA, the CDR3 is TGTGCCAGCAGCCTATACAGGGGTGCGGGACTTACGTCAAGGGATACGCAGTATTTT. Its protein is CASSLYRGAGLTSRDTQYF. V usage is TRBV14 and J usage is TRBJ2-3, with D maybe TRBD1 (7 bases). This CDR3 has 19 amino acids. Germline V gives CDR1 SGHDN, CDR2 FVKESK. Trimming removed 4 bases at V and 6 bases at J, with 29 bases between.